Detailed here is one T cell receptor beta chain. V shed 1 base, J shed 5 bases, and the junction held 7 bases outside the gene matches. This CDR3 region has 16 residues. Germline CDR1 is SEHNR and CDR2 is FQNEAQ (reference sequence). The assay was immunoSEQ multiplex PCR, and TCRdb's table has in-frame clones only and misses some. The table lists about 410,000 clones, about 90% of them singletons. The data originate from a study of blood T cell repertoires in COVID-19. The sequence came from a man between 18 and 35 years old who had recovered from COVID-19. What was sequenced was PBMCs or T cells enriched from blood (not recorded which). V usage is TRBV7-9 and J usage is TRBJ2-1; TRBD2 matches at 8 bases. CDR3 loop: CASSLVGGRRDNEQFF. CDR3 in DNA: TGTGCCAGCAGCTTAGTAGGCGGGAGGCGGGACAATGAGCAGTTCTTC.